One sample yielded the 10 T cell receptor beta chains listed below, sequenced in a study of T cells in localized non-small cell lung cancer. Measured with immunoSEQ multiplex PCR; TCRdb has only the in-frame clones, and not every one. The sample yields 25,000 to 30,000 clones, more than 85% seen once. The sequences come from peripheral blood, collected before any cancer treatment. The receptors here all came from a female donor over 55 with stage I lung adenocarcinoma.

J is TRBJ2-2 and V is TRBV5-1; no clear D gene. The germline CDR1 and CDR2 sequences are SGHRS and YFSETQ. Between the trimmed V and J ends, which lost 0 bases and 4 bases, there was a span of 7 bases. The CDR3 consists of 14 residues. The CDR3 region has the DNA TGCGCCAGCAGCTTGGAGTCGTTCACCGGGGAGCTGTTTTTT. Encoded protein: CASSLESFTGELFF.

This clone was seen only a few times. The chain has TRBV27 and TRBJ1-5; weak D call: TRBD1 (5 bases). The germline V gene encodes CDR1 MNHEY and CDR2 SMNVEV (reference sequence). This CDR3 contains 16 residues. The V end was cut by 7 bases, the J end by 4 bases, with 20 bases between. The DNA of the CDR3 is TGTGCCAGCACCTTCTCGGACAACCATTCAAATCAGCCCCAGCATTTT. Its protein is CASTFSDNHSNQPQHF.

The chain employs TRBV6-6 and TRBJ2-5, with 7 bases that match TRBD1. The CDR3 length is 12 residues. CDR1 is MNHNY, CDR2 SVGAGI, per germline (reference sequence). The J segment lost 4 bases and the V segment lost 6 bases, leaving 2 bases of the junction unmatched. The CDR3 DNA reads TGTGCCAGCAGCAGGGGGACAGAGACCCAGTACTTC. It translates to CASSRGTETQYF.

CDR3 protein: CASSLGNGVTDTQYF. The CDR3 coding sequence is TGCGCCAGCAGCTTAGGGAACGGGGTCACAGATACGCAGTATTTT. V is TRBV5-1 and J is TRBJ2-3; possible D gene TRBD2, 5 bases. Looked up from germline, CDR1 is SGHRS and CDR2 is YFSETQ. Trimming took 2 bases from V and 2 from J, leaving 12 bases between them. CDR3 size: 15 residues.

V gene TRBV7-9 combines with J gene TRBJ2-3; 8 bases line up with TRBD1. V lost 5 bases and J lost 5; bases outside the gene matches: 9. Per the germline V gene, CDR1 is SEHNR and CDR2 is FQNEAQ (reference sequence). This CDR3 comprises 15 residues. The DNA for the CDR3 is TGTGCCAGCAGCGCCGGACAGGGTGGTTTAGATACGCAGTATTTT. This sequence encodes CASSAGQGGLDTQYF.

V usage is TRBV5-1 and J usage is TRBJ2-2; TRBD1 matches 8 bases. V lost 4 bases, J lost 1 base, and 3 bases stayed unmatched. The length of the CDR3 is 15 residues. The germline V gene has CDR1 SGHRS and CDR2 YFSETQ. CDR3: CASSRGQVNTGELFF. The CDR3, as DNA: TGCGCCAGCAGCCGGGGACAGGTGAACACCGGGGAGCTGTTTTTT.

The chain joins TRBV7-2 to TRBJ1-2; D not certain. The V gene's germline CDR1 is SGHTA and CDR2 FQGNSA. CDR3 length: 13 residues. The ends were cut back, 3 bases at V and 3 bases at J, with 8 bases in the middle. CDR3: CASSLYSYYGYTF. DNA of the CDR3: TGTGCCAGCAGCTTGTACAGCTACTATGGCTACACCTTC.

The chain employs TRBV7-2 and TRBJ2-7; D possibly corresponds to TRBD1 (7 bases). Trimming left V 5 bases short and J 2 bases short, with 16 bases between. CDR1 and CDR2 (germline): SGHTA, FQGNSA. CDR3 length: 15 amino acids. The CDR3 sequence is CASSDRAGKTYEQYF. CDR3 nucleotide sequence: TGTGCCAGCAGCGACAGGGCGGGGAAAACCTACGAGCAGTACTTC.

The V and J genes are TRBV5-1 and TRBJ2-1, with D hard to call. The CDR3 consists of 15 residues. The germline V gene encodes CDR1 SGHRS and CDR2 YFSETQ. V was trimmed by 1 base and J by 4 bases, leaving 12 bases between them. CDR3 nucleotide sequence: TGCGCCAGCAGCTTGCAGTCGGCACAATACAATGAGCAGTTCTTC. Protein sequence: CASSLQSAQYNEQFF. Full variable domain (remainder filled in from reference TRBV5-1 and TRBJ2-1): KAGVTQTPRYLIKTRGQQVTLSCSPISGHRSVSWYQQTPGQGLQFLFEYFSETQRNKGNFPGRFSGRQFSNSRSEMNVSTLELGDSALYLCASSLQSAQYNEQFFGPGTRLTVL.

The V call is TRBV7-9, the J call TRBJ2-5; D is undetermined. The V gene lost 5 bases and the J gene lost 2 bases, with 6 bases spanning the gap. The CDR3 totals 12 residues. Germline CDR1 reads SEHNR; CDR2 reads FQNEAQ (reference sequence). The CDR3 here is CASSRMQETQYF. In DNA form, the CDR3 reads TGTGCCAGCAGCCGTATGCAAGAGACCCAGTACTTC.